The T cell receptor beta chain under discussion was sequenced for a study of T cells expressing NK-cell markers. General observations from the study: Also leading the CD3+CD56-NKG2C+ fraction in a few donors were these clonotypes. The study found dominant NKG2C+ clonotypes at roughly 1.0-8% of CD8+ T cells in roughly six donors. HCMV specificity of the expanded NKG2C+ T cell clones was not established.

As for this clonotype: Its antigen remains unidentified.

With UMIs, 5'RACE template switching was used to make TCR beta cDNA. TCRdb reanalyzed the 5' RACE reads and collapses them to one entry per CDR3 protein, without DNA. This sample contains approximately 550,000 distinct CDR3 sequences. The CDR3 contains 14 residues. J is TRBJ1-5 and V is TRBV12-3 or TRBV12-4; the TCRdb call, TRBD1, lacks DNA for checking. The TCR was taken from a man between 18 and 35 years old in good health. Source material: blood T cells: a sorted CD56 or NKG2C T cell subset, CD4+ or CD8+ T cells, or bulk PBMC T cells (not recorded which). This chain's CDR3 is CASRPNTGNQPQHF.